What follows are 18 T cell receptor beta chains derived from one specimen sequenced in a study of CD8 T cells in Susac syndrome. Reverse transcription of roughly 0.45 to 1 ug RNA used random hexamers. Each CDR3 protein gets one entry after TCRdb re-called the immunoSEQ multiplex PCR reads with MiXCR. The sample lists about 300,000 distinct CDR3 sequences, approximately 89% occurring once. The sequencing input was CD8+ T cells from PBMCs. These receptor sequences come from a human donor with multiple sclerosis.

The chain employs TRBV9 and TRBJ2-7, with 7 bases lining up with TRBD1. Germline trimming cut 3 bases from V and 0 bases from J; bases unmatched to any gene: 6. The CDR3 covers 15 residues. Germline CDR1 and CDR2: SGDLS and YYNGEE. CDR3 in amino acids: CASSAPGTDSYEQYF. DNA for the CDR3: TGTGCCAGCAGCGCTCCCGGGACAGACTCCTACGAGCAGTACTTC.

The chain employs TRBV2 and TRBJ1-5; 9 bases map to TRBD1. Unmatched junction bases numbered 7, after V lost 4 bases and J lost 3 bases. The germline V gene has CDR1 SNHLY and CDR2 FYNNEI. This CDR3 region has 16 residues. The CDR3 region has the DNA TGTGCCAGCAGTGCGTGGGGGACAGGGTTCAATCAGCCCCAGCATTTT. Its protein is CASSAWGTGFNQPQHF.

The CDR3 DNA follows: TGTGCCAGCAGCTCCCCCAATCCCTACGAGCAGTACTTC. This translates into CASSSPNPYEQYF. V usage is TRBV5-5 and J usage is TRBJ2-7; D is ambiguous. Germline lookup yields CDR1 SGHKS and CDR2 YYEKEE (reference sequence). Trimming cost V 3 bases and J 2 bases, with 9 bases left between them. The CDR3 runs 13 residues.

The genes are TRBV3-1 and TRBJ2-5; D gene uncertain. Trimming removed 0 bases at V and 4 bases at J, with 15 bases between. There are 16 residues in the CDR3. Germline CDR1 is LGHDT and CDR2 is YNNKEL (reference sequence). The CDR3 loop reads CASSQDWPQSLETQYF. DNA for the CDR3: TGTGCCAGCAGCCAAGATTGGCCACAGTCTTTAGAGACCCAGTACTTC.

This chain connects TRBV30 to TRBJ1-1; D unresolved. V was pared by 0 bases and J by 2 bases, with 1 base between. The CDR3 contains 11 residues. CDR1 is GTSNPN, CDR2 SVGIG, per germline (reference sequence). CDR3 protein: CAWSVNTEAFF. In DNA, the CDR3 is TGTGCCTGGAGTGTTAACACTGAAGCTTTCTTT.

This chain connects TRBV12-3 or TRBV12-4 to TRBJ2-1, with no clear D. The CDR3 has 12 amino acids. With 5 bases removed from V and 5 bases from J, the gap between germline ends came to 7 bases. This CDR3 reads CASSPPNNEQFF. The CDR3 bases are TGTGCCAGCAGTCCCCCAAACAATGAGCAGTTCTTC.

The chain has TRBV6-2 or TRBV6-3 and TRBJ1-2; 9 nucleotides agree with TRBD1. Unmatched junction bases numbered 9, after V lost 5 bases and J lost 8 bases. The CDR3 has 14 residues. Germline V lookup: CDR1 MNHEY, CDR2 SVGEGT. The CDR3 nucleotides are TGTGCCAGCAGTCAACCGGGACAGGGACCCGGCTACACCTTC. Translation: CASSQPGQGPGYTF.

The chain recombines TRBV3-1 with TRBJ2-1, with D unclear. The germline V gene has CDR1 LGHDT and CDR2 YNNKEL (reference sequence). The CDR3 has 17 residues. With 5 bases removed from V and 3 bases from J, the gap between germline ends came to 20 bases. The CDR3 here is CASSVYGMSGLYNEQFF. For the CDR3, the DNA is TGTGCCAGCAGCGTATACGGTATGAGTGGGCTCTACAATGAGCAGTTCTTC.

This chain links TRBV27 with TRBJ2-7; TRBD2 is a possible D gene (5 bases). This CDR3 has 14 amino acids. Per the germline V gene, CDR1 is MNHEY and CDR2 is SMNVEV (reference sequence). Trimming stripped 5 bases from V and 5 bases from J, with 16 bases between. CDR3 DNA sequence: TGTGCCAGCAGTCTACGAACTTCCGGGGACGAGCAGTACTTC. Translated, it gives CASSLRTSGDEQYF.

This clonotype was observed a handful of times. This rearrangement joins TRBV28 to TRBJ2-2, with D possibly matching TRBD1 (5 bases). Trimming shortened V by 2 bases and J by 6 bases, and 7 bases separated the two germline ends. The CDR3 runs to 13 residues. From germline, CDR1 is MDHEN and CDR2 SYDVKM. CDR3 loop: CASSLIRAGELFF. Written as DNA, the CDR3 is TGTGCCAGCAGTTTAATCAGGGCCGGGGAGCTGTTTTTT.

J is TRBJ2-1 and V is TRBV4-3; D is possibly TRBD1 or TRBD2 (6 bases each). The CDR3 runs 16 residues. Germline assignment: CDR1 LGHNA and CDR2 YSLEER. V was pared by 5 bases and J by 9 bases, with 23 bases between. CDR3 residues: CASSEMGPAGHTEQFF. For the CDR3, the DNA is TGCGCCAGCAGCGAAATGGGCCCGGCGGGACACACTGAGCAGTTCTTC.

The rearrangement links TRBV7-8 to TRBJ2-1; 14 nucleotides match TRBD2. In germline, CDR1 is SGHVS, CDR2 FQNEAQ. The CDR3 runs to 16 residues. The trim removed 3 bases at V and 6 bases at J, leaving 4 bases unmatched. CDR3 DNA sequence: TGTGCCAGCAGCTTTCCCGGACTAGCGGGAGGCAATGAGCAGTTCTTC. Amino acids: CASSFPGLAGGNEQFF.

This chain uses TRBV7-8 with TRBJ2-1; 11 bases match TRBD2. CDR3 length: 17 residues. Germline V gene sequence: CDR1 SGHVS, CDR2 FQNEAQ. Trimming at V came to 5 bases and at J to 1 base, leaving 7 bases not matched to a gene. The CDR3 coding sequence is TGTGCCAGCAGCGCGCTACTAGCGGGAGTTTCCTACAATGAGCAGTTCTTC. This sequence encodes CASSALLAGVSYNEQFF.

This chain uses TRBV3-1 with TRBJ2-5, with D hard to call. CDR1 is LGHDT, CDR2 YNNKEL, per germline (reference sequence). The CDR3 totals 14 residues. V lost 3 bases, J lost 2 bases, and 10 bases lay in between. CDR3 in amino acids: CASSQIPRQETQYF. As DNA, the CDR3 is TGTGCCAGCAGCCAGATCCCCCGACAAGAGACCCAGTACTTC.

The J gene is TRBJ2-7, the V gene TRBV5-8; 12 bases are a match to TRBD2. CDR3 size: 17 residues. Germline V gene sequence: CDR1 SGHTS, CDR2 YDEGEE. V lost 0 bases, J lost 1 base, and 5 bases stayed unmatched. The CDR3 DNA reads as TGTGCCAGCAGCTTGGGGACTAGCGGGATAAAGTCCTACGAGCAGTACTTC. Amino acids: CASSLGTSGIKSYEQYF.

This sequence joins TRBV18 and TRBJ2-7; D is uncertain. V was trimmed by 1 base and J by 3 bases, leaving 28 bases between them. Germline V gene lookup returns CDR1 KGHSH and CDR2 LQKENI. This CDR3 contains 20 residues. Here the CDR3 reads CASSPQGNPLRLVPSYEQYF. Written as DNA, the CDR3 is TGTGCCAGCTCACCACAGGGCAACCCCCTTCGACTCGTCCCCAGCTACGAGCAGTACTTC.

This clonotype was found a few times. The J gene is TRBJ2-7, the V gene TRBV4-3; no clear D. The ends were cut back, 1 base at V and 3 bases at J, with 7 bases in the middle. This CDR3 is built from 13 residues. From germline, CDR1 is LGHNA and CDR2 YSLEER. In nucleotides, the CDR3 is TGCGCCAGCAGCCAAGCGGAAAACTACGAGCAGTACTTC. Amino acid sequence: CASSQAENYEQYF.

The chain uses TRBV4-2 and TRBJ2-5, with TRBD2 matching 14 bases. Germline values: CDR1 LGHNA, CDR2 YNFKEQ. The length of the CDR3 is 17 residues. Trimming cost V 0 bases and J 4 bases; bases outside gene matches: 4. CDR3 coding DNA: TGTGCCAGCAGCCAAGAAGGGGGACTAGCGGGAGCAGAGACCCAGTACTTC. Amino acid sequence: CASSQEGGLAGAETQYF.